The subject of this entry is one T cell receptor beta chain. Its specificity is unknown. Patients having uncontrolled infection, another autoimmune disease, pregnancy or lactation were not included. This entry is derived from a study of T cells in Graves' hyperthyroidism and ophthalmopathy. The CDR3 has 15 amino acids. Germline trimming cut 0 bases from V and 3 bases from J; bases unmatched to any gene: 4. Germline-derived CDR1 and CDR2 are DFQATT and SNEGSKA (reference sequence). Findings and caveats of the study: In blood, most of the thyroid clonotypes expanded above 0.001 were also present.

Using RNA transcripts as the source, TCR beta CDR3 regions were amplified. First-round RT-PCR targeting the TCR CDR3 was performed with the HTBI primer set. TCRdb called the multiplex PCR reads again in MiXCR, with one record for every CDR3 protein. This table holds 600,000 to 900,000 distinct CDR3 sequences, roughly 15% found once. The receptor comes from a man between 18 and 35 years old with Graves' hyperthyroidism. The chain joins TRBV20-1 to TRBJ2-3; TRBD2 aligns across 9 bases. The sequenced material came from blood. The CDR3 sequence is CSARDSGSGTDTQYF. DNA for the CDR3: TGCAGTGCTAGAGATAGCGGGAGCGGGACAGATACGCAGTATTTT.